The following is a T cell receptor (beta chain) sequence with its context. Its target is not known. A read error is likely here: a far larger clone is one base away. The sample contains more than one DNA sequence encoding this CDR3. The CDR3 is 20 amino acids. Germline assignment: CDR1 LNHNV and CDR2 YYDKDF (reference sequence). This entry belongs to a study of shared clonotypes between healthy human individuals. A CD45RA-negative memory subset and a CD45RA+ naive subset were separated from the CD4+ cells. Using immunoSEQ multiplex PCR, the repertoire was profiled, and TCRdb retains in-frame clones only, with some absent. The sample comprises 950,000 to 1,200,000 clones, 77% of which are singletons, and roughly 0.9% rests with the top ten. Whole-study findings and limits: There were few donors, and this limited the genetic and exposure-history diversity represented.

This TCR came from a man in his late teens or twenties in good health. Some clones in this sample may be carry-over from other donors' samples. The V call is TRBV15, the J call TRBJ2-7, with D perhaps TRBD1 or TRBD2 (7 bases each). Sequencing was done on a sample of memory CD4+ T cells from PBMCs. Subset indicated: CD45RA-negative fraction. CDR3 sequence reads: CATSRDRDWGAGPHRYEQYF. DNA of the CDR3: TGCGCCACCAGCAGAGACAGGGATTGGGGAGCGGGACCACATCGGTACGAGCAGTACTTC.